This T cell receptor beta chain derives from a study of T cells after somatic rescue of genetic block. V lost 6 bases and J lost 5, with 13 bases in between. The CDR3 sequence is 13 residues long. CDR1 SNHLY and CDR2 FYNNEI come from the germline V gene. Using immunoSEQ multiplex PCR, the repertoire was profiled, and TCRdb retains in-frame clones only, with some absent. The data show tens of thousands of clones, approximately 90% seen once. This TCR derives from a woman aged 18-29 years. Sequencing input: peripheral blood mononuclear cells (PBMCs). J is TRBJ2-5 and V is TRBV2; a weak D match, TRBD2 (5 bases). CDR3 coding DNA: TGTGCCAGCAGCGGGGTCTTCGGGGAGACCCAGTACTTC. Protein sequence: CASSGVFGETQYF.